These T cell receptor beta chains were read from a single sample in a study of T cell responses to AZD1222 COVID-19 vaccine. Profiled with immunoSEQ multiplex PCR; TCRdb holds only in-frame clones, not every one. This table holds about 140,000 clones, more than 75% found once. The starting material was peripheral blood, obtained 28 days after the second AZD1222 dose. These receptors all stem from an adult who received the AZD1222 COVID-19 vaccine. CDR3s include the opening cysteine and the closing phenylalanine or tryptophan. Each record gives: clone size, D gene, J gene, V gene, CDR3 protein, CDR3 DNA. The D gene is left open where the match is weak. The listing skips clone size in some rows; elsewhere it reads once, few, many or a size class.

.	.	TRBJ2-7	TRBV30	CAWSLLAEQYF	TGTGCCTGGAGCCTTCTTGCCGAGCAGTACTTC
.	.	TRBJ2-7	TRBV24-1	CATSDTTGNHYEQYF	TGTGCCACCAGTGATACAACAGGGAACCACTACGAGCAGTACTTC
.	TRBD1	TRBJ2-7	TRBV7-7	CASSVGTGREQYF	TGTGCTAGCAGCGTGGGGACAGGGCGCGAGCAGTACTTC
.	.	TRBJ1-2	TRBV3-1/TRBV3-2	CASSPSGNYGYTF	TGTGCCAGCAGTCCGTCTGGGAACTATGGCTACACCTTC
.	TRBD2	TRBJ2-1	TRBV11-2	CASSPLRGGIFNEQFF	TGTGCCAGCAGCCCCCTCCGGGGGGGTATATTTAATGAGCAGTTCTTC
.	TRBD1	TRBJ1-5	TRBV19	CATKDRGPLQPQHF	TGTGCCACTAAAGACAGGGGGCCGTTACAGCCCCAGCATTTT
.	.	TRBJ1-5	TRBV6-5	CASSYSERYQPQHF	TGTGCCAGCAGTTACTCGGAAAGGTATCAGCCCCAGCATTTT
once	.	TRBJ2-3	TRBV5-1	CASSLGDPTDTQYF	TGCGCCAGCAGCTTGGGGGACCCCACAGATACGCAGTATTTT
.	.	TRBJ2-1	TRBV6-5	CASLGARTEQFF	TGTGCCAGCCTCGGGGCGCGGACAGAGCAGTTCTTC
.	TRBD2	TRBJ2-5	TRBV7-2	CASSLGGTSGAPWETQYF	TGTGCCAGCAGCTTGGGGGGGACTAGCGGGGCCCCGTGGGAGACCCAGTACTTC
.	.	TRBJ2-7	TRBV6-5	CASSQNRESYEQYF	TGTGCCAGCAGCCAAAACAGGGAATCCTACGAGCAGTACTTC
.	TRBD1	TRBJ2-1	TRBV5-4	CASSFGQGAEQFF	TGTGCCAGCAGCTTCGGACAGGGGGCTGAGCAGTTCTTC
.	.	TRBJ1-2	TRBV3-1/TRBV3-2	CASHGEAGGYTF	TGTGCCAGCCACGGCGAAGCAGGGGGCTACACCTTC
.	TRBD1	TRBJ1-2	TRBV30	CAWSRQGRGYGYTF	TGTGCCTGGAGCCGACAGGGACGGGGCTATGGCTACACCTTC
.	.	TRBJ1-2	TRBV30	CAWSEAANYGYTF	TGTGCCTGGAGTGAGGCTGCTAACTATGGCTACACCTTC
.	.	TRBJ1-5	TRBV6-5	CASRKAPGGRPQHF	TGTGCCAGCAGGAAGGCGCCTGGCGGCCGGCCCCAGCATTTT
.	.	TRBJ2-3	TRBV3-1/TRBV3-2	CASAGWDTQYF	TGTGCCAGCGCCGGGTGGGATACGCAGTATTTT
.	TRBD2	TRBJ2-2	TRBV11-2	CASSFLSGRAGELFF	TGTGCCAGCAGCTTCCTTAGCGGGAGAGCCGGGGAGCTGTTTTTT
.	.	TRBJ2-7	TRBV6-5	CASSYAPTWTHYEQYF	TGTGCCAGCAGTTACGCCCCGACTTGGACTCACTACGAGCAGTACTTC
.	.	TRBJ2-2	TRBV24-1	CATSPSGNTGELFF	TGTGCCACTAGCCCATCGGGGAACACCGGGGAGCTGTTTTTT
.	TRBD1	TRBJ2-5	TRBV5-1	CASSWAGGIMETQYF	TGCGCCAGCAGTTGGGCAGGGGGTATAATGGAGACCCAGTACTTC
.	TRBD2	TRBJ2-1	TRBV5-3	CARNRLARNEQFF	TGTGCCAGAAATCGACTAGCCAGGAATGAGCAGTTCTTC
.	.	TRBJ1-4	TRBV12-3/TRBV12-4	CASSLTTNEKLFF	TGTGCCAGCAGTTTAACTACTAATGAAAAACTGTTTTTT
few	.	TRBJ2-3	TRBV29-1	CSVGVGDTQYF	TGCAGCGTGGGGGTCGGGGATACGCAGTATTTT
.	.	TRBJ2-7	TRBV7-9	CASSPPGHRAYEQYF	TGTGCCAGCAGCCCACCCGGGCATAGGGCCTACGAGCAGTACTTC
.	TRBD1	TRBJ1-1	TRBV7-8	CASSFDRDTEAFF	TGTGCCAGCAGCTTCGACAGGGACACTGAAGCTTTCTTT
.	TRBD1	TRBJ1-4	TRBV2	CASSSGQGGEEKLFF	TGTGCCAGCAGTTCGGGACAGGGAGGTGAGGAAAAACTGTTTTTT
.	TRBD1	TRBJ2-5	TRBV5-1	CASSLVSGGGETQYF	TGCGCCAGCAGCTTGGTATCAGGGGGCGGCGAGACCCAGTACTTC
.	.	TRBJ2-7	TRBV7-3	CASSPGRGSYEQYF	TGTGCCAGCAGCCCAGGACGAGGTAGCTACGAGCAGTACTTC
.	.	TRBJ2-7	TRBV5-4	CASSWGRQSEQYF	TGTGCCAGCAGCTGGGGGCGGCAGAGCGAGCAGTACTTC
once	.	TRBJ1-1	TRBV6-5	CASRDRGGRTEAFF	TGTGCCAGCAGGGATAGGGGGGGACGGACTGAAGCTTTCTTT
.	.	TRBJ2-5	TRBV27	CASSLGHTVGTQYF	TGTGCCAGCAGTCTTGGACATACTGTAGGGACCCAGTACTTC
.	.	TRBJ2-5	TRBV5-1	CASSPQGAETQYF	TGCGCCAGCAGCCCCCAAGGGGCAGAGACCCAGTACTTC
once	.	TRBJ2-1	TRBV13	CASSLDLTYNEQFF	TGTGCCAGCAGCTTAGACTTAACATACAATGAGCAGTTCTTC
.	.	TRBJ1-5	TRBV9	CASSVGGYGNQPQHF	TGTGCCAGCAGCGTAGGAGGGTACGGCAATCAGCCCCAGCATTTT
once	.	TRBJ1-2	TRBV28	CASSPAGGGRDYGYTF	TGTGCCAGCAGCCCCGCCGGTGGTGGTAGGGACTATGGCTACACCTTC
.	TRBD1	TRBJ2-7	TRBV7-9	CASSRDLQGFEQYF	TGTGCCAGCAGCCGGGACCTACAGGGGTTCGAGCAGTACTTC